This TCR beta chain was recorded in a study of T cell responses to AZD1222 COVID-19 vaccine. The study's findings and limits: Among those given AZD1222, only 6 or 7 were seropositive at baseline. The donor group comprised mostly white British people and more females; the analysis possibly underestimated clonal diversity. Recipients of two AZD1222 doses showed rising Spike-specific TCR breadth and depth.

Some second doses came at about 4 weeks and others at about 12 weeks; these were pooled. Measured with immunoSEQ multiplex PCR; TCRdb has only the in-frame clones, and not every one. This sample has roughly 190,000 clones, with roughly nine tenths found just once. A remark on this clone: Its target is not known.

This specimen was peripheral blood, taken 28 days after the second AZD1222 dose. This TCR was sampled from an adult who received the AZD1222 COVID-19 vaccine.

The CDR3 nucleotides read TGTGCCAGCAGCTCTTCGCTAGCGGGAGGCTTCTCCTACGAGCAGTACTTC. Its translation is CASSSSLAGGFSYEQYF. The chain uses TRBV11-2 and TRBJ2-7; 11 positions match TRBD2. The CDR3 contains 17 residues. Germline-derived CDR1 and CDR2 are SGHAT and FQNNGV. The J segment lost 0 bases and the V segment lost 4 bases, leaving 8 bases of the junction unmatched. Variable domain in full (rest from reference TRBV11-2 and TRBJ2-7): EAGVAQSPRYKIIEKRQSVAFWCNPISGHATLYWYQQILGQGPKLLIQFQNNGVVDDSQLPKDRFSAERLKGVDSTLKIQPAKLEDSAVYLCASSSSLAGGFSYEQYFGPGTRLTVT.